This TCR beta chain was sequenced for a study of T cells after posttransplantation cyclophosphamide. Study-wide findings and caveats: TRB overlap between skin or GI tissue T cells and blood was limited. Recipient CMV seropositivity and CMV reactivation strongly tracked TRB clonality.

The repertoire was sequenced with immunoSEQ multiplex PCR; TCRdb's copy has only in-frame clones and lacks some. The sample includes over 25,000 clones, none of them occurring once. At least ten counts were recorded for this clone. Its antigen is not identified. Germline assignment: CDR1 SQVTM and CDR2 ANQGSEA. The length of the CDR3 is 16 residues. Germline trimming cut 2 bases from V and 3 bases from J; bases unmatched to any gene: 12. The chain couples TRBV29-1 to TRBJ2-7; TRBD2 matches 8 bases. The sequence was collected from a man in his fifties or sixties in good health, CMV-negative, and a related stem cell transplant donor. The sample comprised PBMCs. The CDR3 spells CSVEFGVGGRNYEQYF. The DNA for the CDR3 is TGCAGCGTTGAATTCGGAGTGGGCGGGAGGAACTACGAGCAGTACTTC.